These T cell receptor beta chains were read from a single sample in a study of blood T cell repertoires in COVID-19. The data were produced by immunoSEQ multiplex PCR, yet TCRdb's version contains in-frame clones alone and is incomplete. The sample holds around 28,000 clones; roughly 85% are singletons and the top ten take roughly 15%. Material for sequencing was peripheral blood. The source of these receptors is a human donor in a cohort sampled during active COVID-19. CDR3s include the opening cysteine and the closing phenylalanine or tryptophan. The D gene is left open where the match is weak. Size is stated for part of the rows, as once, few or many counts, or as a class when the clone is expanded.

>TRBV3-1/TRBV3-2|NA|TRBJ2-1|NA
TGTGCCAGCAGCCCGGACATTGACTCCTACAATGAGCAGTTCTTC
CASSPDIDSYNEQFF
>TRBV18|TRBD2|TRBJ2-3|NA
TGTGCCAGCTCACGATTCGGGGGGGCCTTAGATACGCAGTATTTT
CASSRFGGALDTQYF
>TRBV5-1|TRBD2|TRBJ2-2|NA
TGCGCCAGCAGCTTGGTTCTAGCGGGGTACGCGAACACCGGGGAGCTGTTTTTT
CASSLVLAGYANTGELFF
>TRBV5-1|TRBD2|TRBJ2-5|NA
TGCGCCAGCAGCTTGAACGGGGGGCTAGCGGGACAAGAGACCCAGTACTTC
CASSLNGGLAGQETQYF
>TRBV19|TRBD2|TRBJ2-3|NA
TGTGCCAGTAGCCTGACTAGCGTTGGTTTTGATACGCAGTATTTT
CASSLTSVGFDTQYF
>TRBV7-9|TRBD2|TRBJ2-7|few
TGTGCCAGCAGCTTATCGGGACTAGCGGTCTACGAGCAGTACTTC
CASSLSGLAVYEQYF
>TRBV5-8|TRBD1|TRBJ2-2|NA
TGTGCCAGCAGCTCTAGACAGGGGCACCCCGGGGAGCTGTTTTTT
CASSSRQGHPGELFF
>TRBV5-4|NA|TRBJ1-3|NA
TGTGCCAGCAGCTTGGGGGGGGTTCCGGGAAACACCATATATTTT
CASSLGGVPGNTIYF
>TRBV7-2|NA|TRBJ1-6|NA
TGTGCCAGCAGCTTTGGCTCGACACTGCATTCACCCCTCCACTTT
CASSFGSTLHSPLHF
>TRBV2|NA|TRBJ1-2|NA
TGTGCCAGCAGTGTCAGTACCACTAACTATGGCTACACCTTC
CASSVSTTNYGYTF
>TRBV2|NA|TRBJ2-3|NA
TGTGCCAGCACCCGATTGGGCTCCCGCACAGATACGCAGTATTTT
CASTRLGSRTDTQYF
>TRBV7-9|NA|TRBJ2-7|NA
TGTGCCAGCAGCTTGGGAGTGGGTTTCCCCTACGAGCAGTACTTC
CASSLGVGFPYEQYF
>TRBV18|TRBD2|TRBJ2-1|once
TGTGCCAGCCTGTCGACTAGCGGGGGGGGAGCCAATGAGCAGTTCTTC
CASLSTSGGGANEQFF
>TRBV29-1|TRBD1|TRBJ2-1|NA
TGCAGCGTTAGCCCTCGGGACAGGGGGTACAATGAGCAGTTCTTC
CSVSPRDRGYNEQFF
>TRBV5-1|TRBD1|TRBJ1-1|NA
TGCGCCAGCAGCTTCATTGGACAGGGACTGAACACTGAAGCTTTCTTT
CASSFIGQGLNTEAFF
>TRBV7-2|NA|TRBJ2-7|NA
TGTGCCAGCAGCCCTGACTCAAATGAAGGCGAGCAGTACTTC
CASSPDSNEGEQYF
>TRBV5-4|NA|TRBJ2-3|NA
TGTGCCAGCAGCTTGAAGGGGAGCACAGATACGCAGTATTTT
CASSLKGSTDTQYF
>TRBV28|NA|TRBJ2-7|NA
TGTGCCAGCAGTTTAAGCCCCAGAGGGACCTACGAGCAGTACTTC
CASSLSPRGTYEQYF
>TRBV6-2/TRBV6-3|NA|TRBJ2-7|NA
TGTGCCAGCAGTCTAAGAACCTACGAGCAGTACTTC
CASSLRTYEQYF
>TRBV2|TRBD2|TRBJ2-1|NA
TGTGCCAGCAGTGAAGAACTAGCGGGAGAATGGGAGCAGTTCTTC
CASSEELAGEWEQFF
>TRBV6-6|NA|TRBJ1-2|NA
TGTGCCAGCAGTTACTCGGAAGGGGATGGCTACACCTTC
CASSYSEGDGYTF
>TRBV5-4|TRBD1|TRBJ1-4|NA
TGTGCCAGCAGCTTGCAGGGGGCTAATGAAAAACTGTTTTTT
CASSLQGANEKLFF
>TRBV4-1|NA|TRBJ2-1|once
TGCGCCAGCAGCCCCGACCGCGGTGAGCAGTTCTTC
CASSPDRGEQFF
>TRBV7-9|NA|TRBJ2-1|NA
TGTGCCAGCAGCTTAATACAGGGTGCTTGGAATGAGCAGTTCTTC
CASSLIQGAWNEQFF
>TRBV5-1|NA|TRBJ2-5|few
TGCGCCAGCAGCTTGGTACCAAATAGAGAGACCCAGTACTTC
CASSLVPNRETQYF
>TRBV7-6|NA|TRBJ1-4|once
TGTGCCAGCAGCCCCGGGGGGGCCTTAGCTAATGAAAAACTGTTTTTT
CASSPGGALANEKLFF